This entry lists 20 T cell receptor beta chains sequenced from one sample in a study of patients with pleural tuberculosis (dated by TCRdb to between 2013 and 2015). Instrument on record: Illumina Genome Analyzer IIx. In TCRdb, the public reads were trimmed at Q25 with fastp and aligned with MiXCR, with productive beta chains retained. A single entry per CDR3 protein holds the most common genes and DNA from its merged rows. Present in this sample are 29,000 or so distinct CDR3 sequences, about 20% of which were seen just once. Roughly 3.4% of the sample is held by the ten biggest clonotypes. The sample taken for sequencing was peripheral blood. The receptors here all came from a human donor with pleural tuberculosis.

This clonotype showed up many times. The rearrangement joins TRBV11-2 to TRBJ1-2; the match to TRBD1 covers 8 bases. The CDR3 is made up of 14 amino acids. Germline CDR1 SGHAT, CDR2 FQNNGV. The J segment lost 7 bases and the V segment lost 0 bases, leaving 4 bases of the junction unmatched. This CDR3 is CASSLDWTGSGYTF. The CDR3 DNA sequence: TGTGCCAGCAGCTTAGATTGGACAGGGTCTGGCTACACCTTC.

The sample holds many counts of this clonotype. V is TRBV30 and J is TRBJ2-1, with D unresolved. CDR1 and CDR2 from the germline V gene are GTSNPN and SVGIG (reference sequence). The CDR3 has 12 residues. The ends were cut back, 0 bases at V and 5 bases at J, with 5 bases in the middle. CDR3 DNA: TGTGCCTGGAGTGTATGGGACAATGAGCAGTTCTTC. This codes for CAWSVWDNEQFF.

Regarding this clonotype: A read error may be the cause here, since a much bigger clone is one base away. The chain is built from TRBV30 and TRBJ1-5; D unclear. The V gene's germline CDR1 is GTSNPN and CDR2 SVGIG (reference sequence). With 3 bases removed from V and 2 bases from J, the gap between germline ends came to 14 bases. The CDR3 is made up of 15 amino acids. Here the CDR3 reads CAWSLGDVGNQPQHF. The CDR3 coding sequence is TGTGCCTGGAGCCTCGGAGATGTTGGCAATCAGCCCCAGCATTTT.

As to this clonotype: This could be a read error, since a much larger clone is one nucleotide away. The V and J genes are TRBV7-2 and TRBJ1-1; D gene ambiguous. Trimming took 7 bases from V and 2 from J, leaving 23 bases between them. The CDR3 has 17 residues. Germline lookup yields CDR1 SGHTA and CDR2 FQGNSA. CDR3 bases: TGTGCCAGCAACTATACCGGATTGCCTTTCGATAACACTGAAGCTTTCTTT. Its protein is CASNYTGLPFDNTEAFF.

Many counts were recorded for this clonotype. The rearrangement links TRBV7-9 to TRBJ1-1; D is uncertain. V was cut by 3 bases and J by 0 bases, with 17 bases left in between. This CDR3 is built from 17 residues. Looked up from germline, CDR1 is SEHNR and CDR2 is FQNEAQ (reference sequence). This CDR3 is CASSLTLREVVNTEAFF. The CDR3, as DNA: TGTGCCAGCAGCTTGACCCTGAGGGAAGTCGTGAACACTGAAGCTTTCTTT.

A remark on this clonotype: Possible read error: a much larger clone is one base away. This sequence joins TRBV6-1 and TRBJ1-1; perhaps TRBD1 as D (5 bases). Germline values: CDR1 MNHNS, CDR2 SASEGT. This CDR3 region has 15 residues. V lost 3 bases and J 7 bases, leaving 18 bases between the germline ends. The CDR3 nucleotides read TGTGCCAGCAGTGATATAGCCGGGACTCGTCATGAAGCTTTCTTT. Translating it yields CASSDIAGTRHEAFF.

By frequency in the sample, this clonotype is medium-sized (0.01 to 0.1%). This chain joins TRBV15 and TRBJ2-5, with D uncertain. Trimming left V 5 bases short and J 1 base short, with 11 bases between. Germline loops: CDR1 LNHNV, CDR2 YYDKDF (reference sequence). The CDR3 runs to 14 residues. CDR3 DNA sequence: TGTGCCACCAGCCGCAACTTAGGCCAAGAGACCCAGTACTTC. Translated: CATSRNLGQETQYF. Drawing the rest from reference TRBV15 and TRBJ2-5, the complete variable domain is DAMVIQNPRYQVTQFGKPVTLSCSQTLNHNVMYWYQQKSSQAPKLLFHYYDKDFNNEADTPDNFQSRRPNTSFCFLDIRSPGLGDTAMYLCATSRNLGQETQYFGPGTRLLVL.

This clonotype was observed many times. The genes are TRBV5-6 and TRBJ1-5, with D possibly matching TRBD1 (5 bases). V shed 2 bases and J shed 5 bases, with 5 bases lying between them. This CDR3 is built from 12 residues. The germline V gene encodes CDR1 SGHDT and CDR2 YYEEEE. In DNA, the CDR3 is TGTGCCAGCAGCTTCAGGGATCAGCCCCAGCATTTT. Its translation is CASSFRDQPQHF.

Ten or more counts support this clonotype. CDR3 DNA sequence: TGCGCCAGCAAAAAAGGGGTTTGTGAGCAGTTCTTC. Its translation: CASKKGVCEQFF. The J gene is TRBJ2-1, the V gene TRBV10-1, with D possibly being TRBD1 (5 bases). The germline V gene encodes CDR1 WNHNN and CDR2 SYGVQD (reference sequence). The length of the CDR3 is 12 residues. Between the trimmed V and J ends, which lost 7 bases and 9 bases, there was a span of 13 bases.

This clonotype was seen repeatedly, ten times or more. The V gene is TRBV5-1, the J gene TRBJ2-1; 10 nucleotides match TRBD1. With V trimmed by 4 bases and J by 6 bases, 4 bases remained unmatched. This CDR3 is built from 14 residues. CDR1 and CDR2 from the germline V gene are SGHRS and YFSETQ. CDR3 in DNA: TGCGCCAGCAGCCCAAGGACAGGGGGCAATGAGCAGTTCTTC. It codes for CASSPRTGGNEQFF. Full variable domain (rest looked up from reference TRBV5-1 and TRBJ2-1): KAGVTQTPRYLIKTRGQQVTLSCSPISGHRSVSWYQQTPGQGLQFLFEYFSETQRNKGNFPGRFSGRQFSNSRSEMNVSTLELGDSALYLCASSPRTGGNEQFFGPGTRLTVL.

As concerns this clonotype: No DNA is shown, since the ends of the CDR3 on it are uncertain; the CDR3 is the one TCRdb lists. V gene TRBV28 combines with J gene TRBJ1-2. Both ends counted, the CDR3 spans 15 residues. Germline assignment: CDR1 MDHEN and CDR2 SYDVKM. Here the CDR3 reads CASSFGIGAHYGHTF.

This clonotype was seen at least ten times. The chain uses TRBV7-8 and TRBJ2-1; 9 positions match TRBD2. The CDR3 spans 15 residues. Germline CDR1 and CDR2: SGHVS and FQNEAQ. V lost 5 bases, J lost 2 bases, and 4 bases stayed unmatched. The CDR3 loop reads CASSEAGGPYNEQFF. CDR3 DNA sequence: TGTGCCAGCAGCGAAGCGGGAGGCCCCTACAATGAGCAGTTCTTC.

Ten or more counts support this clonotype. The rearrangement joins TRBV12-3 or TRBV12-4 to TRBJ1-2; D is possibly TRBD1 (6 bases). Trimming took off 6 bases at V and 4 bases at J, with 12 bases between the two ends. There are 13 residues in the CDR3. The CDR3 bases are TGTGCCAGCAGCGGCAGGGGAAGCTATGGCTACACCTTC. Residues: CASSGRGSYGYTF.

This clonotype was seen repeatedly, ten times or more. The J gene is TRBJ1-4, the V gene TRBV7-2; D unresolved. Germline-derived CDR1 and CDR2 are SGHTA and FQGNSA. The CDR3 loop spans 12 amino acids. Trimming took off 1 base at V and 8 bases at J, with 5 bases between the two ends. DNA of the CDR3: TGTGCCAGCAGCTTAGGTAACGAAAAACTGTTTTTT. It translates to CASSLGNEKLFF. The entire variable domain, with the rest obtained from reference TRBV7-2 and TRBJ1-4, is as follows: GAGVSQSPSNKVTEKGKDVELRCDPISGHTALYWYRQSLGQGLEFLIYFQGNSAPDKSGLPSDRFSAERTGGSVSTLTIQRTQQEDSAVYLCASSLGNEKLFFGSGTQLSVL.

In its sample, this clonotype was seen many times. The gene calls are TRBV20-1 and TRBJ1-1, with a possible D match to TRBD1 (5 bases). V lost 1 base and J 4 bases, leaving 22 bases between the germline ends. Germline lookup yields CDR1 DFQATT and CDR2 SNEGSKA (reference sequence). There are 17 residues in the CDR3. The CDR3 nucleotides read TGCAGTGCTAGAGCCCTCCTGGTAGGGGTCGAGGGCACTGAAGCTTTCTTT. It codes for CSARALLVGVEGTEAFF.

At least ten counts were recorded for this clonotype. The V gene is TRBV20-1, the J gene TRBJ1-2; 8 bases are shared with TRBD1. V shed 2 bases, J shed 2 bases, and the junction held 7 bases outside the gene matches. Looked up from germline, CDR1 is DFQATT and CDR2 is SNEGSKA (reference sequence). This CDR3 comprises 15 residues. CDR3 DNA: TGCAGTGCTAGAAAATACAGGGGGGGCAACTATGGCTACACCTTC. Translating gives CSARKYRGGNYGYTF.

This clonotype is labeled as medium-sized. This sequence joins TRBV6-6 and TRBJ1-1, with D maybe TRBD1 (5 bases). Trimming cost V 2 bases and J 0 bases, with 7 bases left between them. This CDR3 has 14 residues. Germline values: CDR1 MNHNY, CDR2 SVGAGI (reference sequence). The DNA for the CDR3 is TGTGCCAGCAGTTACGGAGGGGTGAACACTGAAGCTTTCTTT. Its protein is CASSYGGVNTEAFF.

This clonotype was seen a few times. J is TRBJ2-3 and V is TRBV29-1; unclear D gene. Trimming cost V 7 bases and J 4 bases, with 15 bases left between them. CDR1 and CDR2 from the germline V gene are SQVTM and ANQGSEA. The CDR3 runs to 13 residues. The CDR3 sequence is CSATAVPSDTQYF. CDR3 nucleotide sequence: TGCAGCGCTACCGCCGTGCCGTCAGATACGCAGTATTTT.

As concerns this clonotype: A clone one base away is much larger, so this may be a read error. In this CDR3 the conserved last residue, phenylalanine or tryptophan, is missing, so a read error is likely. This chain uses TRBV29-1 with TRBJ2-5; no clear D gene. The CDR3 is made up of 12 amino acids. The ends were cut back, 1 base at V and 1 base at J, with 4 bases in the middle. Germline V gene data show CDR1 as SQVTM and CDR2 as ANQGSEA. DNA for the CDR3: TGCAGCGTTGAAGGGGGCCAAGAGACCCAGTACCTC. This sequence encodes CSVEGGQETQYL.

This clonotype came up many times. The rearrangement links TRBV2 to TRBJ2-3; D remains unclear. CDR3 size: 13 residues. Per the germline V gene, CDR1 is SNHLY and CDR2 is FYNNEI. Trimming took 6 bases from V and 4 from J, leaving 11 bases between them. CDR3 region: CASRTPAADTQYF. DNA for the CDR3: TGTGCCAGCAGAACTCCGGCCGCAGATACGCAGTATTTT. The full variable domain, its missing parts supplied by reference TRBV2 and TRBJ2-3, is EPEVTQTPSHQVTQMGQEVILRCVPISNHLYFYWYRQILGQKVEFLVSFYNNEISEKSEIFDDQFSVERPDGSNFTLKIRSTKLEDSAMYFCASRTPAADTQYFGPGTRLTVL.